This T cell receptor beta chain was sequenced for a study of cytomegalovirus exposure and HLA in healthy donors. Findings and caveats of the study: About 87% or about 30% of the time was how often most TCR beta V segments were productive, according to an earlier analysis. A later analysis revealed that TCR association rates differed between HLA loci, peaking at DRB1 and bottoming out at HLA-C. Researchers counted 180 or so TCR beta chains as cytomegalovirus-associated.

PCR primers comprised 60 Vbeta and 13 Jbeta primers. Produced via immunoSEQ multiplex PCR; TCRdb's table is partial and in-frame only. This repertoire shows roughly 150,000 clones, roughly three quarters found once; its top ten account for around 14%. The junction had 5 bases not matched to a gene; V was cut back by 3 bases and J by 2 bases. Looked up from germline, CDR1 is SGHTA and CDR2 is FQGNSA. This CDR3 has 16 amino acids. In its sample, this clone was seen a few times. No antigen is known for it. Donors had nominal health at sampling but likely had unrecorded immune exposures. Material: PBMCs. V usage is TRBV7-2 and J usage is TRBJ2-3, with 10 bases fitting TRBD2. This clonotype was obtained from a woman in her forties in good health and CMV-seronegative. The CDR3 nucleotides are TGTGCCAGCAGCTTTCAACTAGCGGGGAACACAGATACGCAGTATTTT. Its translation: CASSFQLAGNTDTQYF.